Listed below are T cell receptor beta chains from one sample, sequenced in a study of lymphopenia after photon versus proton radiotherapy. Clones were read by immunoSEQ multiplex PCR, and TCRdb kept only the in-frame ones, dropping some. In the table there are about 70,000 clones, around 90% of which are singletons. The source material was peripheral blood, sampled from a patient treated with photon-based radiotherapy. All receptors derive from a woman between 40 and 55 years old with cholangiocarcinoma. CDR3s leave out the opening cysteine and the closing phenylalanine or tryptophan. Size tells how often a clone was seen (once, few, many) or the class of an expanded clone, and some rows leave it out.

>.|TRBJ1-6|TRBV25-1|13
ASSEFTGESSPLH
>.|TRBJ1-2|TRBV7-3|14
ASSRTGQEGSYGYT
>once|TRBJ1-4|TRBV11-2|10
ASSLRQAELF
>.|TRBJ1-2|TRBV28|10
ASSSGSDGYT
>.|TRBJ1-2|TRBV18|12
ASSPPAGGGGYT
>.|TRBJ1-2|TRBV30|9
AWSVARGYT
>.|TRBJ1-2|TRBV14|11
ASSLQGQLGYT
>once|TRBJ2-7|TRBV7-2|12
ASSLGTGIYEQY
>.|TRBJ2-1|TRBV7-9|9
ASILGEWQF
>.|TRBJ2-2|TRBV11-3|13
ASSTGTGVAGELF
>.|TRBJ1-1|TRBV7-9|12
ASSLGSGGTEAF
>.|TRBJ1-1|TRBV28|12
ASSSRTGGTEAF
>.|TRBJ2-7|TRBV11-2|12
ASSPPRDRGEQY
>.|TRBJ1-6|TRBV6-5|13
ASSYGDRVSSPLH
>.|TRBJ1-2|TRBV7-6|13
ASSARSRKTYGYT
>.|TRBJ1-2|TRBV7-9|12
ASSRDTLYQGYT
>.|TRBJ2-1|TRBV6-5|8
ASRGTSEF
>.|TRBJ2-1|TRBV27|15
ASRGSEAGGRDNEQF
>.|TRBJ2-1|TRBV9|12
ASSVANQAGEQF
>once|TRBJ2-7|TRBV7-9|9
ASSNRDEQY
>.|TRBJ1-2|TRBV5-6|12
ASSLGTGVYGYT
>.|TRBJ2-7|TRBV7-9|11
ASSVTGTSEQY
>.|TRBJ2-2|TRBV19|14
ASSRSGTMNTGELF